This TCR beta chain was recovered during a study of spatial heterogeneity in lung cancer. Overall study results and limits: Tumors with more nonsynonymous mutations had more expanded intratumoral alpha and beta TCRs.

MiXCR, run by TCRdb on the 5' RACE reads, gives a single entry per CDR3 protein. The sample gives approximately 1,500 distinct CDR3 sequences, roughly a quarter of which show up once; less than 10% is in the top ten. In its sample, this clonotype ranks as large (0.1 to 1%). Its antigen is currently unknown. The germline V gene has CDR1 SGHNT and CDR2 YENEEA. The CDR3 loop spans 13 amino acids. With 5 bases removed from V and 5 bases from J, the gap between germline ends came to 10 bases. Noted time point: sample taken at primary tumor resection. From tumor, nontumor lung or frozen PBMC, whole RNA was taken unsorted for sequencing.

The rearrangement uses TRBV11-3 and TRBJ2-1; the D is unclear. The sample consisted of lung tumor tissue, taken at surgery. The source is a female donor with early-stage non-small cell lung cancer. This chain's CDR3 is CASSRRPDNEQFF. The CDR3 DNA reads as TGTGCCAGCAGCAGAAGACCCGACAATGAGCAGTTCTTC.